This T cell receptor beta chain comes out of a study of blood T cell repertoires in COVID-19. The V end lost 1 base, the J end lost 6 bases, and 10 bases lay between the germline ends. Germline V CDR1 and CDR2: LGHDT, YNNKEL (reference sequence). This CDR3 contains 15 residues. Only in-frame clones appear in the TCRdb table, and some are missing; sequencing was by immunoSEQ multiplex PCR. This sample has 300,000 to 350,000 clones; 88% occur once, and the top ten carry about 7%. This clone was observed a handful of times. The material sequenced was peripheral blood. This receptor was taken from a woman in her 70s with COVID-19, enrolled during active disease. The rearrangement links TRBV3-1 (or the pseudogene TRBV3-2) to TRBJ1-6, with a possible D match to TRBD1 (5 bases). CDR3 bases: TGTGCCAGCAGCCAAGGGGGGGATGGTAATTCACCCCTCCACTTT. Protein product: CASSQGGDGNSPLHF.